This T cell receptor beta chain comes out of a study of T cell repertoires in ileal Crohn's disease. Study information: Every patient was operated on for stricturing (approximately 60%) or penetrating (about 40%) complications. Study results and caveats: High-frequency clones were more common in sorted CD8 than CD4 cells.

The repertoire was sequenced with immunoSEQ multiplex PCR; TCRdb's copy has only in-frame clones and lacks some. This repertoire shows more than 60,000 clones, roughly nine tenths found once; its top ten account for 2% to 2.5%. The sample's time point: neoterminal ileum biopsy at postoperative endoscopy, about 6 months after surgery. About this clone itself: Its cognate antigen is unknown.

The CDR3 covers 15 residues. Trimming cost V 3 bases and J 6 bases, with 12 bases left between them. CDR1 MDHEN and CDR2 SYDVKM come from the germline V gene. The chain uses TRBV28 and TRBJ1-6, with D maybe TRBD1 (5 bases). The sequencing sample was made of ileal tissue. This clonotype originated in an adult with Crohn's disease. CDR3 sequence reads: CASSFLFGGNSPLHF. The CDR3 nucleotides are TGTGCCAGCAGTTTTTTGTTCGGGGGTAATTCACCCCTCCACTTT.